Given below is one T cell receptor beta chain in context. The entry originates in a study of blood T cell repertoires in COVID-19. In the study overall: Samples of COVID-19 (acute and convalescent) were obtained from the United States, Italy and Spain. Sources were T cells, B-cell-depleted T cells, or PBMCs; the material itself was cDNA or gDNA.

Generated by immunoSEQ multiplex PCR, the TCRdb table keeps only in-frame clones and is missing some. The table includes fewer than 95,000 clones, 80% to 90% detected once. The trim removed 0 bases at V and 3 bases at J, leaving 2 bases unmatched. Germline CDR1 is SGHDT and CDR2 is YYEEEE. This CDR3 spans 15 amino acids. Sequencing was done on a sample of peripheral blood. The chain has TRBV5-6 and TRBJ1-2, with 10 bases identical to TRBD1. This sequence originates from a man in his fifties or sixties with acute or convalescent COVID-19. CDR3: CASSLGQGAYYGYTF. CDR3 coding DNA: TGTGCCAGCAGCTTGGGACAGGGGGCCTACTATGGCTACACCTTC.